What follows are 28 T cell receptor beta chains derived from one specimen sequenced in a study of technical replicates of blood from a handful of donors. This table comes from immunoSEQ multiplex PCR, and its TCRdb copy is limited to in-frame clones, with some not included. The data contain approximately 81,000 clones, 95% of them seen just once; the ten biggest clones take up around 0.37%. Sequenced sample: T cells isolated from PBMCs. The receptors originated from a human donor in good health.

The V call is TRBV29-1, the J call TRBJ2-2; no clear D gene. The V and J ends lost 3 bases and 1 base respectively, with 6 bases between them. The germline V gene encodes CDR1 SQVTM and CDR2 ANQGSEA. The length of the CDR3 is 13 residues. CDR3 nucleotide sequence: TGCAGCGTTGACCAGGAGAACACCGGGGAGCTGTTTTTT. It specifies CSVDQENTGELFF.

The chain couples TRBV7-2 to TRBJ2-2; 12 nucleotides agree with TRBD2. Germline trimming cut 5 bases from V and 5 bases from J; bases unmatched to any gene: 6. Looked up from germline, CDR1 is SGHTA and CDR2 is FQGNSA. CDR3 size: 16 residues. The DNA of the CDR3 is TGTGCCAGCAGCCCCTCCGGACTAGCGGGAACCGGGGAGCTGTTTTTT. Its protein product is CASSPSGLAGTGELFF.

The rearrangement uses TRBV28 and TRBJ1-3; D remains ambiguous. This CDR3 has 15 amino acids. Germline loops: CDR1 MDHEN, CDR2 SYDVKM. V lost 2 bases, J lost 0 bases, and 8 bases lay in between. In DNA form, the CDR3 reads TGTGCCAGCAGTTTACTAGCGAGCTCTGGAAACACCATATATTTT. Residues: CASSLLASSGNTIYF.

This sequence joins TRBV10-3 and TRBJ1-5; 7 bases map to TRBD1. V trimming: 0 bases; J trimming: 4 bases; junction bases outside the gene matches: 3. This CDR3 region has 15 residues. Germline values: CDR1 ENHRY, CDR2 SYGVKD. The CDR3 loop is CAISESGGQNQPQHF. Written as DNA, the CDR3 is TGTGCCATCAGTGAGTCCGGGGGACAGAATCAGCCCCAGCATTTT.

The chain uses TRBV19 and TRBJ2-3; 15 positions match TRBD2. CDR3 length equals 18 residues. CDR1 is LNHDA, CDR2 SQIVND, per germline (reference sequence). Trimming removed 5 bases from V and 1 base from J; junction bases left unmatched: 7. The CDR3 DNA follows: TGTGCCAGTAGTTCCCGGACTAGCGGGAGGGCTGGCACAGATACGCAGTATTTT. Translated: CASSSRTSGRAGTDTQYF.

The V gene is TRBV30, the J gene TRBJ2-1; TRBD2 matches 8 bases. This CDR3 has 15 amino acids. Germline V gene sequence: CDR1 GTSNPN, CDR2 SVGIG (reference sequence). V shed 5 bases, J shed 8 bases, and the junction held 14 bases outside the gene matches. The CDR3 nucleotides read TGTGCCTGGGGGGCAGCGGGAGAGATATTCTATGAGCAGTTCTTC. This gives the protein CAWGAAGEIFYEQFF. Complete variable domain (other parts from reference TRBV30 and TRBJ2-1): SQTIHQWPATLVQPVGSPLSLECTVEGTSNPNLYWYRQAAGRGLQLLFYSVGIGQISSEVPQNLSASRPQDRQFILSSKKLLLSDSGFYLCAWGAAGEIFYEQFFGPGTRLTVL.

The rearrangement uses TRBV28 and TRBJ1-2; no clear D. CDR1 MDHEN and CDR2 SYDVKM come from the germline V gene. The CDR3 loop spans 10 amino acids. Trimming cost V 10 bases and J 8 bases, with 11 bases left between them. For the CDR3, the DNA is TGTGCCACTTTTTCACGGGGCTACACCTTC. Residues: CATFSRGYTF.

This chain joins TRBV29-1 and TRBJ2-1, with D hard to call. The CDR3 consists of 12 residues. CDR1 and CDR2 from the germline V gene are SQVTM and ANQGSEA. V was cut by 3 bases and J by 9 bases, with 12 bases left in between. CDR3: CSVDGKVVEQFF. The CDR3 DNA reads TGCAGCGTTGACGGTAAAGTGGTTGAGCAGTTCTTC.

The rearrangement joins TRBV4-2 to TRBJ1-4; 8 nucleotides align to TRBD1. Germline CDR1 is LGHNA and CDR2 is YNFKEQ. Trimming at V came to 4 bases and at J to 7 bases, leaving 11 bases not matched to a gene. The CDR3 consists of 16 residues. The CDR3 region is CASSLPGGVRGEKLFF. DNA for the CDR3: TGTGCCAGCAGCCTCCCAGGGGGCGTTCGCGGTGAAAAACTGTTTTTT.

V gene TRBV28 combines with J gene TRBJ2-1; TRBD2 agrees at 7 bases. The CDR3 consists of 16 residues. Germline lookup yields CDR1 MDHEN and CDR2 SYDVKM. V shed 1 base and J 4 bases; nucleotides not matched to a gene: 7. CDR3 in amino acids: CASSLYGEGLYNEQFF. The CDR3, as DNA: TGTGCCAGCAGTTTATACGGGGAGGGGCTGTACAATGAGCAGTTCTTC.

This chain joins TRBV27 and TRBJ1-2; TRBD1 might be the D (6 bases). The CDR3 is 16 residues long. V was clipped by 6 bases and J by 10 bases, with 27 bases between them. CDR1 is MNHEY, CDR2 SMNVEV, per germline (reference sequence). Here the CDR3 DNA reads TGTGCCAGCAGAAACCTCCCTACAGGGCTAAGGTTTGACTACACCTTC. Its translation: CASRNLPTGLRFDYTF.

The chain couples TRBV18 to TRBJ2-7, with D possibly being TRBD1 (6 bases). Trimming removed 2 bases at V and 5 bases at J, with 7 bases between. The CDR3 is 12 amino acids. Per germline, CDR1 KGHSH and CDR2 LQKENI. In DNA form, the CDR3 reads TGTGCCAGCTCACCAGGGGGCGACGAGCAGTACTTC. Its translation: CASSPGGDEQYF.

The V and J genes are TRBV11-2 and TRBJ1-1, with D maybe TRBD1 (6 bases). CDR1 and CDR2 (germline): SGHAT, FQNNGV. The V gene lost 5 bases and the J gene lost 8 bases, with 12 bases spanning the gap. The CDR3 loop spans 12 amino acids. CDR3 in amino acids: CASSLQGIEAFF. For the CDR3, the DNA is TGTGCCAGCAGCCTACAGGGTATCGAAGCTTTCTTT.

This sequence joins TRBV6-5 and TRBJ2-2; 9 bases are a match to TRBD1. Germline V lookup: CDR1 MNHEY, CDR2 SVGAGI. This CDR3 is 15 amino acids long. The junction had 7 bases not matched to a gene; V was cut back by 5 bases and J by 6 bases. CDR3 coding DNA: TGTGCCAGCAGTGTACAGGGGGCTTGGGCCGGGGAGCTGTTTTTT. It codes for CASSVQGAWAGELFF.

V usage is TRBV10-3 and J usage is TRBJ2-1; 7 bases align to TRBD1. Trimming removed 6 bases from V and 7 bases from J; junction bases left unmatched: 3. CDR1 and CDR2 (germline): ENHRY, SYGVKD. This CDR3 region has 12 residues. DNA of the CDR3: TGTGCCATCAGATCAGGGGGAAATGAGCAGTTCTTC. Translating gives CAIRSGGNEQFF.

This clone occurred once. The CDR3 loop reads CASSGSFSGRINNEQFF. For the CDR3, the DNA is TGTGCCAGCAGTGGATCCTTTAGCGGGAGGATTAACAATGAGCAGTTCTTC. The V and J genes are TRBV6-4 and TRBJ2-1; 10 nucleotides line up with TRBD2. Germline CDR1 is MRHNA and CDR2 is SNTAGT. The CDR3 has 17 amino acids. The ends lost 4 bases at V and 5 bases at J; junction bases unmatched: 11.

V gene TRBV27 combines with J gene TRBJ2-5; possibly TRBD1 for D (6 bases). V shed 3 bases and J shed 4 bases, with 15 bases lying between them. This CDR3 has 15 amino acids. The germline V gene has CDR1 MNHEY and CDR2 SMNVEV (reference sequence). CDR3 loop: CASSLATGRGETQYF. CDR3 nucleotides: TGTGCCAGCAGTTTGGCCACAGGGCGAGGAGAGACCCAGTACTTC.

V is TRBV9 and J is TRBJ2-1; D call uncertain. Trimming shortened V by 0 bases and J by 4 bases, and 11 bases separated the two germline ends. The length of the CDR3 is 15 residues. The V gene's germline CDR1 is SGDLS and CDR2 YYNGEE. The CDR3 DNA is TGTGCCAGCAGCGTAGATGCCCAACGGTACAATGAGCAGTTCTTC. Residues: CASSVDAQRYNEQFF. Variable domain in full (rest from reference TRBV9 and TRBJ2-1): DSGVTQTPKHLITATGQRVTLRCSPRSGDLSVYWYQQSLDQGLQFLIQYYNGEERAKGNILERFSAQQFPDLHSELNLSSLELGDSALYFCASSVDAQRYNEQFFGPGTRLTVL.

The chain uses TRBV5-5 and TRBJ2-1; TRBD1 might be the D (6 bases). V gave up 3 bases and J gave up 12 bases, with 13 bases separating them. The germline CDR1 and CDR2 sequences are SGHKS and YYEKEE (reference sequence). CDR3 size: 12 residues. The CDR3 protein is CASSWEQGAQFF. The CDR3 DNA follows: TGTGCCAGCAGCTGGGAACAGGGAGCGCAGTTCTTC.

This CDR3 reads CAWTGDNGVYEQYF. DNA for the CDR3: TGTGCCTGGACCGGGGACAACGGGGTCTACGAGCAGTACTTC. The rearrangement links TRBV30 to TRBJ2-7; TRBD1 is a possible D gene (6 bases). V dropped 4 bases and J dropped 3 bases, with 16 bases sitting between them. Germline assignment: CDR1 GTSNPN and CDR2 SVGIG (reference sequence). The CDR3 is 14 amino acids.

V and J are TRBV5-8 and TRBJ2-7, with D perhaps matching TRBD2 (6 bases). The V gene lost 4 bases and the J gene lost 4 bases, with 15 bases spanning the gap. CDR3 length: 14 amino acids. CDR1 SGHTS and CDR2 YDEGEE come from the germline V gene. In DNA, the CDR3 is TGTGCCAGCAGCCCCGGGACTGGAGTTTACGAGCAGTACTTC. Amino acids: CASSPGTGVYEQYF.

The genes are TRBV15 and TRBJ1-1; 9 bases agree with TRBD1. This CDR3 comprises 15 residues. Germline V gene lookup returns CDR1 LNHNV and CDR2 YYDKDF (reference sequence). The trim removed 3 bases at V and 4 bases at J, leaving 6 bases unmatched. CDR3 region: CATSSDRGYGTEAFF. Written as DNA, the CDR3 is TGTGCCACCAGCAGCGACAGGGGGTACGGCACTGAAGCTTTCTTT.

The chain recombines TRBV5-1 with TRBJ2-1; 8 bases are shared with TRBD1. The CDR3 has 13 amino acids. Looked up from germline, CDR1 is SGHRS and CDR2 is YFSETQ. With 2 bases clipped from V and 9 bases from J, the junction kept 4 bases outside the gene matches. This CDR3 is CASSLDRGGEQFF. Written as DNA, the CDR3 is TGCGCCAGCAGCTTAGACAGGGGTGGTGAGCAGTTCTTC.

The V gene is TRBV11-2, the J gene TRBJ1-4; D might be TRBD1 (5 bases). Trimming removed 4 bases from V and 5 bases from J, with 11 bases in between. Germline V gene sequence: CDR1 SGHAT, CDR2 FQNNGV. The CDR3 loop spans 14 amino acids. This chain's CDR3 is CASSSGAYNEKLFF. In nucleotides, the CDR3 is TGTGCCAGCAGCTCTGGGGCATACAATGAAAAACTGTTTTTT. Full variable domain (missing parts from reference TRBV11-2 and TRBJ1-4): EAGVAQSPRYKIIEKRQSVAFWCNPISGHATLYWYQQILGQGPKLLIQFQNNGVVDDSQLPKDRFSAERLKGVDSTLKIQPAKLEDSAVYLCASSSGAYNEKLFFGSGTQLSVL.

This CDR3 reads CASSQTPFSSYEQYF. The CDR3 nucleotides are TGCGCCAGCAGCCAAACACCGTTTTCCTCCTACGAGCAGTACTTC. This sequence joins TRBV4-1 and TRBJ2-7; D remains unclear. The CDR3 sequence is 15 residues long. CDR1 and CDR2 (germline): MGHRA, YSYEKL. The V and J ends lost 2 bases and 0 bases respectively, with 11 bases between them.

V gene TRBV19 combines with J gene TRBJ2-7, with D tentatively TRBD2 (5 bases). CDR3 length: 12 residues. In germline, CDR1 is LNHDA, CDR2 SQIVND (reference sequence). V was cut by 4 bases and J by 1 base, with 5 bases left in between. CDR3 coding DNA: TGTGCCAGTAGTACGGGGTCCTACGAGCAGTACTTC. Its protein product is CASSTGSYEQYF.

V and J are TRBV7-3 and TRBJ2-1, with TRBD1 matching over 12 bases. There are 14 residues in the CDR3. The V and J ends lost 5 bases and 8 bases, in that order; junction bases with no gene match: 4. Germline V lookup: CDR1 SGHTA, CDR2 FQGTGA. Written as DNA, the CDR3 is TGTGCCAGCAGCCCCGGGACAGGGGGCTATGAGCAGTTCTTC. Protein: CASSPGTGGYEQFF.

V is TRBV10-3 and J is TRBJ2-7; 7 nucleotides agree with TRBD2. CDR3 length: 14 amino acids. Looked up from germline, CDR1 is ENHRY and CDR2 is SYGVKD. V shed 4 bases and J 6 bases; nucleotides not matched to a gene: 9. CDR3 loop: CAISVGGRGSEQYF. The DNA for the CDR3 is TGTGCCATCAGTGTGGGCGGGAGAGGTTCCGAGCAGTACTTC.